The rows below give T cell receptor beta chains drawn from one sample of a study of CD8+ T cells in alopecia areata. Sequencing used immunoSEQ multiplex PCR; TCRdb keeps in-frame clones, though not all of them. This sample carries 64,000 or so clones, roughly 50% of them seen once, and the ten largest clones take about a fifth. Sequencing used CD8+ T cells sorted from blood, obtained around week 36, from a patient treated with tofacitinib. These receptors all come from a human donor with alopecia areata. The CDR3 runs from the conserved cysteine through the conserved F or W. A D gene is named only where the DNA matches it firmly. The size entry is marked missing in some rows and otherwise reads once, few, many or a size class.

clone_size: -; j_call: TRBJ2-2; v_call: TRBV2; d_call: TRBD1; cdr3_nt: TGTGCCAGCAGTGAACGACAGGGAACCGGGGAGCTGTTTTTT; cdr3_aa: CASSERQGTGELFF
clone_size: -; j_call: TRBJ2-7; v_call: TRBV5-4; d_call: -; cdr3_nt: TGTGCCAGCAGCCCCGGATCAAACGAGCAGTACTTC; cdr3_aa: CASSPGSNEQYF
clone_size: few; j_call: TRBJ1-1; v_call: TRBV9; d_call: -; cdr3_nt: TGTGCCAGCAGCGTAGCAGGGAAGCCCCTTGACACTGAAGCTTTCTTT; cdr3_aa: CASSVAGKPLDTEAFF
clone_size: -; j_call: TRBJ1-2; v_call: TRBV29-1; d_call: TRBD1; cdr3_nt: TGCAGCGACCGGACAGGGGAGTCCTATGGCTACACCTTC; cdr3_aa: CSDRTGESYGYTF
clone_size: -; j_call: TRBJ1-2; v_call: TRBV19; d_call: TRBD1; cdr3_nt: TGTGCCAGTAGTATGGACAGGAGAGCTAACTATGGCTACACCTTC; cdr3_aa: CASSMDRRANYGYTF
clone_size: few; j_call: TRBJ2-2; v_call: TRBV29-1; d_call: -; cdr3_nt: TGCAGCGTCCACACCGGGGAGCTGTTTTTT; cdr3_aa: CSVHTGELFF
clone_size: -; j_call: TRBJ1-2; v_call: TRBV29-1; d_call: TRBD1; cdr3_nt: TGCAGCGTTGATTCCCAGGACCGGGACAGGGGACGATATCCTTATGGCTACACCTTC; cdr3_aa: CSVDSQDRDRGRYPYGYTF
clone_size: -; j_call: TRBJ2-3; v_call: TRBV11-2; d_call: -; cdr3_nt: TGTGCCAGCAGCTTAGGTCGGGGCACAGATACGCAGTATTTT; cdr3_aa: CASSLGRGTDTQYF
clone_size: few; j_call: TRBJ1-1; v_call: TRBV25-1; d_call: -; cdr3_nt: TGTGCCAGCAGTGAGGCAAGGGGCTTCGCTGAAGCTTTCTTT; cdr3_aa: CASSEARGFAEAFF
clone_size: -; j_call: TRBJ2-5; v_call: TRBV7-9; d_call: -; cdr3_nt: TGTGCCAGCACCCCGGCGGGGACGGGGGAGACCCAGTACTTC; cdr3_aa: CASTPAGTGETQYF
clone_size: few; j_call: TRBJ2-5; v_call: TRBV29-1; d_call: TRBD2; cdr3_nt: TGCAGCGCCCTGCGAGGCGGGGGGACCCAAGAGACCCAGTACTTC; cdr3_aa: CSALRGGGTQETQYF
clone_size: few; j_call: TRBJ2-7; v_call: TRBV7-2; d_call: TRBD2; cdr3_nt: TGTGCCAGCAGCTTAGGGGGCGGGAGGGCCTCCTACGAGCAGTACTTC; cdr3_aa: CASSLGGGRASYEQYF
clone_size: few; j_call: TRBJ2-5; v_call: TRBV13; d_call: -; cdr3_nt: TGTGCCAGCAGGGACCCAATGGACCATAACGGGACACATAACTTC; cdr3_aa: CASRDPMDHNGTHNF
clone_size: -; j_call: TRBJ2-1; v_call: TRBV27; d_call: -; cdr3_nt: TGTGCCAGCAGTTTGAGCGGTTCGTACAATGAGCAGTTCTTC; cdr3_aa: CASSLSGSYNEQFF
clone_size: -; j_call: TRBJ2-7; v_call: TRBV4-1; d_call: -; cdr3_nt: TGCGCCAGCAGCCCCCCGGGGTCCGAGCAGTACTTC; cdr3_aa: CASSPPGSEQYF
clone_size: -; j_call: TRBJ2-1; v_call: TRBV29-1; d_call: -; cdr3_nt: TGCAGCGTTATTAACCCGGGACGCCTCAATGAGCAGTTCTTC; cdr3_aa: CSVINPGRLNEQFF
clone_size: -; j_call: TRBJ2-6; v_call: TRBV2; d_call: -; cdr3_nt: TGTGCCAGCAGTGGTGGGACTGGTGGGGCCAACGTCCTGACTTTC; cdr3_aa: CASSGGTGGANVLTF
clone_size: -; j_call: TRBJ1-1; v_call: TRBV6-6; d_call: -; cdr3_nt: TGTGCCACCAGGGACCCCGGGACTGAAGCTTTCTTT; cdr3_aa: CATRDPGTEAFF
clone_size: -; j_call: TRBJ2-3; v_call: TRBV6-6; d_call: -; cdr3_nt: TGTGCCAGCGGGGGATTTTACACAGATACGCAGTATTTT; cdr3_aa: CASGGFYTDTQYF
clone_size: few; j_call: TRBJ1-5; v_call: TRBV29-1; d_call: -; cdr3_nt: TGCAGCGTTGAACAAAAAGGTTTTCAACATTTT; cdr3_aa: CSVEQKGFQHF